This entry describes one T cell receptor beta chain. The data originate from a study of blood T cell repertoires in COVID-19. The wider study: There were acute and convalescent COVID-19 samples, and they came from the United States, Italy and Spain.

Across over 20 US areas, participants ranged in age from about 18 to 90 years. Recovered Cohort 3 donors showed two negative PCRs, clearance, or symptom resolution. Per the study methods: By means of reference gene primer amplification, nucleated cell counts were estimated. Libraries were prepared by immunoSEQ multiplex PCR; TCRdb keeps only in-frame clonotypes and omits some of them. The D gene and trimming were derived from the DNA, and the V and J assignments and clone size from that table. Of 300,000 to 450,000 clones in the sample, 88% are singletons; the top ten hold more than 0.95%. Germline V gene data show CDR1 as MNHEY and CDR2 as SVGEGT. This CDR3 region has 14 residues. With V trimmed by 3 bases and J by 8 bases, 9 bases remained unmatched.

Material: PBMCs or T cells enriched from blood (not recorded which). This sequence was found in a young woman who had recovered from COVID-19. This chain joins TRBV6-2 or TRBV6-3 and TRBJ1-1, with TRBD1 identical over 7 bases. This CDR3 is CASSYRGQILEAFF. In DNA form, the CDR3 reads TGTGCCAGCAGTTATAGGGGACAGATCCTCGAAGCTTTCTTT.